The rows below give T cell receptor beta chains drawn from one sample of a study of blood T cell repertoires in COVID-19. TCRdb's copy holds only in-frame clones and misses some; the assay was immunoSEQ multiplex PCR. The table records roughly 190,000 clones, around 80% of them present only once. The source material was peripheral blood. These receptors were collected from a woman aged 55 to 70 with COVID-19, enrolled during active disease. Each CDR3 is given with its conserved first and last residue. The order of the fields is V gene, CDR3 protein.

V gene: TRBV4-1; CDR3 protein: CASRLGGAQTGELFF
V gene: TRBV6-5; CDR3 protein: CASSPHRGAGELFF
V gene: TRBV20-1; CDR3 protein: CSASGVAGPGEQFF
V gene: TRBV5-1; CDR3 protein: CASSLRVPSLGAVTGELFF
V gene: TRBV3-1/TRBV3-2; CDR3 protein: CASSHSTSARANTGELFF
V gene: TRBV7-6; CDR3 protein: CASSLSPMGLGTGNTGELFF
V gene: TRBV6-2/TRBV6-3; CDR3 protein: CASSYVRGYEQYF
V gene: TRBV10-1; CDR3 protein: CASSESTSGAETQYF
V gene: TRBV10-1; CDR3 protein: CASSDEGDRRRLAGFNEQFF
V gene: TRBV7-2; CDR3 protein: CASRETLSGEQYF
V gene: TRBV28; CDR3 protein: CASSLTGGGSGELFF
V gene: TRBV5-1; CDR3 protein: CASSPGAANTGELFF